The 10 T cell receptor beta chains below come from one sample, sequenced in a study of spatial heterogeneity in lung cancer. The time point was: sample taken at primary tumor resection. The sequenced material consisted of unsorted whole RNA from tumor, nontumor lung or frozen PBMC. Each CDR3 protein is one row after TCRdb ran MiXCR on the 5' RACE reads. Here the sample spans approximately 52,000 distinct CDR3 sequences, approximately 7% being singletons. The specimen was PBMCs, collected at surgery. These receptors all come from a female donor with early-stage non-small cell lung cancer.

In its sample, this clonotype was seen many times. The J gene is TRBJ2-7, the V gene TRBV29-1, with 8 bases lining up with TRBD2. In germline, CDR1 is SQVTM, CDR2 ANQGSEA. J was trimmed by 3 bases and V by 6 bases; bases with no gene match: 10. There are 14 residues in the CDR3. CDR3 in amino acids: CSVIPGTRYYEQYF. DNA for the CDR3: TGCAGCGTAATACCCGGGACTAGATACTACGAGCAGTACTTC.

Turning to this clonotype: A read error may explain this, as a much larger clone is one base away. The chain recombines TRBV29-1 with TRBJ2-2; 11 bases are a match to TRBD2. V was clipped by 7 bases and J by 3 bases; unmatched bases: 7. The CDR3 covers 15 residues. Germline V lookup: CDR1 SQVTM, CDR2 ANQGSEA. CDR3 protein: CSGGSSGGYTGELFF. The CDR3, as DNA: TGCAGCGGAGGGTCTAGCGGGGGGTACACCGGGGAGCTGTTTTTT.

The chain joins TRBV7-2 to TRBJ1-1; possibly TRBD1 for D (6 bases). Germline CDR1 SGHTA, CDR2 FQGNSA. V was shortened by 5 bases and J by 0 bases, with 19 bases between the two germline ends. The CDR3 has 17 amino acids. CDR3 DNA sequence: TGTGCCAGCAGCCCTAAGACCGGGGGGCACATGAACACTGAAGCTTTCTTT. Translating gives CASSPKTGGHMNTEAFF.

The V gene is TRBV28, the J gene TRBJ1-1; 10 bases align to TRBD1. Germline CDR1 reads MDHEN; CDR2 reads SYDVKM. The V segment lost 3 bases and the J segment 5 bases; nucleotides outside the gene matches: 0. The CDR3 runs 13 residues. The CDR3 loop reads CASSLDRGTEAFF. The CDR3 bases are TGTGCCAGCAGTTTGGACAGGGGGACTGAAGCTTTCTTT.

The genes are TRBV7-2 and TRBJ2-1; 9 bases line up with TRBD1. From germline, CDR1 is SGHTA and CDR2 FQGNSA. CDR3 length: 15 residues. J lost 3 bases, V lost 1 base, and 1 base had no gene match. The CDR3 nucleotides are TGTGCCAGCAGCTTAGGGACAGGGGTCTACAATGAGCAGTTCTTC. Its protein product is CASSLGTGVYNEQFF.

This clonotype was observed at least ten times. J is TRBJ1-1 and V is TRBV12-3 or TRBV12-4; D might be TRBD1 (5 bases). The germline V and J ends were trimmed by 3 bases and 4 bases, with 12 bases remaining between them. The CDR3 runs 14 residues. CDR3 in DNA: TGTGCCAGCAGTTTTGGGCAGGGAGGCACTGAAGCTTTCTTT. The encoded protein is CASSFGQGGTEAFF.

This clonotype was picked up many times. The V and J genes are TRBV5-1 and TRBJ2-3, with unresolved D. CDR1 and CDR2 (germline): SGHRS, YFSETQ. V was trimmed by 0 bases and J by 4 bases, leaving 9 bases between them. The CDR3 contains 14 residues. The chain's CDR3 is CASSLGGRADTQYF. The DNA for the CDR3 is TGCGCCAGCAGCTTGGGAGGACGAGCAGATACGCAGTATTTT.

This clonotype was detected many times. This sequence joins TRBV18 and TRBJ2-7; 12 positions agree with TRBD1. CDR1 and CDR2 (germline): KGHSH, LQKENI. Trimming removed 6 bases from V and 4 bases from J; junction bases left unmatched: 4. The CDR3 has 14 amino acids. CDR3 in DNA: TGTGCCAGCTCGCCGGGACAGGGGGCGTACGAGCAGTACTTC. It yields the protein CASSPGQGAYEQYF. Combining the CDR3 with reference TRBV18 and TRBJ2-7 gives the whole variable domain NAGVMQNPRHLVRRRGQEARLRCSPMKGHSHVYWYRQLPEEGLKFMVYLQKENIIDESGMPKERFSAEFPKEGPSILRIQQVVRGDSAAYFCASSPGQGAYEQYFGPGTRLTVT.

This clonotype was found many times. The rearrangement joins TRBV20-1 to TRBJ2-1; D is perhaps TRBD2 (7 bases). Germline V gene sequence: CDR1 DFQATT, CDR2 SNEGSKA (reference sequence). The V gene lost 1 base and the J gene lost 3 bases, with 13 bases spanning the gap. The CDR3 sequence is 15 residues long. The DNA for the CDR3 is TGCAGTGCTAGAGTTCGGGGGGCTGACTACAATGAGCAGTTCTTC. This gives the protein CSARVRGADYNEQFF.

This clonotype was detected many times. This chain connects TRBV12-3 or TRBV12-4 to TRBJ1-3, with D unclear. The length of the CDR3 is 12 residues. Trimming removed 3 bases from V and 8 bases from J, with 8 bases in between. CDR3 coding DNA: TGTGCCAGCAGTTTTGGCGGAGACACCATATATTTT. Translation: CASSFGGDTIYF.